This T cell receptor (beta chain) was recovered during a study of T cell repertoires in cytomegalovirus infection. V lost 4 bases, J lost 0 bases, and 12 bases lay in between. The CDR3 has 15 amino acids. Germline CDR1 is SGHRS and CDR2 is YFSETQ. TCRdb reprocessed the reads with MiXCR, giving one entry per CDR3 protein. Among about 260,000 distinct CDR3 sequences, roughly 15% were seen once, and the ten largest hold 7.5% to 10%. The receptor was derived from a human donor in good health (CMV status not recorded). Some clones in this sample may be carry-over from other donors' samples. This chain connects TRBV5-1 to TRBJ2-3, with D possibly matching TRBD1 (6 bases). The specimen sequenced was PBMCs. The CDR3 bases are TGCGCCAGCAGCCCAAGGACAGATAGCACAGATACGCAGTATTTT. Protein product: CASSPRTDSTDTQYF.